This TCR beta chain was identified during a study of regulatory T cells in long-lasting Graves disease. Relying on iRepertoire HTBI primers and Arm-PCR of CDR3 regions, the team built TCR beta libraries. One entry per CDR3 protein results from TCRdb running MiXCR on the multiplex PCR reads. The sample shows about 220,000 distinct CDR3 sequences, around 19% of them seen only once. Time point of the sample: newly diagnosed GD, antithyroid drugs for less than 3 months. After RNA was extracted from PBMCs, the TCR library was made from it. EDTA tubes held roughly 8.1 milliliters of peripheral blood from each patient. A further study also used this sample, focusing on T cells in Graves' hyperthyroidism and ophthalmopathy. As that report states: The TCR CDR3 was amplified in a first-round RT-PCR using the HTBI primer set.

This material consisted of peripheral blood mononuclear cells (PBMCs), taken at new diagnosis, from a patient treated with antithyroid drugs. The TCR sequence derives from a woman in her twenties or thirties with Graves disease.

In DNA form, the CDR3 reads TGTGCCAGCAGTTCCCCCCGACTAGCGGGAAACACCGGGGAGCTGTTTTTT. It specifies CASSSPRLAGNTGELFF. The chain employs TRBV28 and TRBJ2-2, with 11 bases identical to TRBD2. The V and J ends lost 4 bases and 2 bases, in that order; junction bases with no gene match: 6. The CDR3 runs 17 residues. The germline V gene encodes CDR1 MDHEN and CDR2 SYDVKM.